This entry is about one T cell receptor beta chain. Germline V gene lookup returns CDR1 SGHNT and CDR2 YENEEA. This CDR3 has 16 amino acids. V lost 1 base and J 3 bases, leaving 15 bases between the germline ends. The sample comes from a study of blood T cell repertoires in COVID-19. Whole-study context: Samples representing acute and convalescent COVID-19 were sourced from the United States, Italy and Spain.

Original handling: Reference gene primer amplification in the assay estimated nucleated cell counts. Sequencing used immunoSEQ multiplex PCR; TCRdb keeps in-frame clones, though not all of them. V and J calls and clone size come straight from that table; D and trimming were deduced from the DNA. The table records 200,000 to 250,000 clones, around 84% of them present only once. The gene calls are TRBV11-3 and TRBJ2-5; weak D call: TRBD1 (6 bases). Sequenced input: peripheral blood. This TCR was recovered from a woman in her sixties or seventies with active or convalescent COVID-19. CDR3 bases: TGTGCCAGCAGCTTAGGGGCCGGGACACCCAAAGAGACCCAGTACTTC. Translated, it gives CASSLGAGTPKETQYF.